The 2 T cell receptor beta chains below all came from one sample that was sequenced in a study of OX40 agonist ivuxolimab in advanced cancers. The data were produced by immunoSEQ multiplex PCR, yet TCRdb's version contains in-frame clones alone and is incomplete. The repertoire holds around 16,000 clones, 70% to 90% seen once, with approximately 0.7% in the top ten. The sample here was CD4+ or CD8+ T cells sorted from blood, taken in a trial of the OX40 agonist ivuxolimab. The receptors derive from an adult with an advanced solid tumor such as melanoma, head and neck, liver or kidney cancer.

V usage is TRBV6-1 and J usage is TRBJ1-3, with D unresolved. Trimming left V 2 bases short and J 4 bases short, with 9 bases between. The V gene's germline CDR1 is MNHNS and CDR2 SASEGT. CDR3 length equals 14 residues. The CDR3 here is CASSERFSGNTIYF. CDR3 sequence (DNA): TGTGCCAGCAGTGAAAGGTTTTCAGGAAACACCATATATTTT.

This clone turned up a few times. V is TRBV5-1 and J is TRBJ2-7; TRBD1 matches at 7 bases. Germline-derived CDR1 and CDR2 are SGHRS and YFSETQ. V shed 5 bases, J shed 3 bases, and the junction held 8 bases outside the gene matches. The CDR3 contains 14 residues. The CDR3 here is CASRRDRDRYEQYF. CDR3 nucleotides: TGCGCCAGCAGGCGTGACAGGGACCGCTACGAGCAGTACTTC.